This T cell receptor (beta chain) came from a study of blood T cell repertoires in COVID-19. CDR3 length equals 15 residues. V shed 0 bases and J shed 5 bases, with 17 bases lying between them. Germline CDR1 and CDR2: GTSNPN and SVGIG (reference sequence). Assay used: immunoSEQ multiplex PCR; TCRdb lists only in-frame clones, some missing. In the table there are over 200,000 clones, about 84% of which are singletons. The rearrangement joins TRBV30 to TRBJ2-7; D call uncertain. The sequence came from a man aged 55 to 70 who had recovered from COVID-19. Sequenced material: PBMCs or T cells enriched from blood (not recorded which). The CDR3 bases are TGTGCCTGGAGTGTACTCCTTCCTGTTGCGGACGAGCAGTACTTC. Translation: CAWSVLLPVADEQYF.